The 14 T cell receptor beta chains in this list originate from one sample, sequenced in a study of tissue T cells after allogeneic stem cell transplantation. Time point: mouse harvest day 14 after allogeneic transplant. Mouse grafts combined 10^7 T-cell-depleted bone marrow cells with 10^6 splenic CD5+ T cells. This table comes from immunoSEQ multiplex PCR, and its TCRdb copy is limited to in-frame clones, with some not included. The data show around 5,000 clones, around 45% seen once. Input material: gut tissue. Receptor source: a female BALB/c mouse given C57BL/6 T cells with graft-versus-host disease after an allogeneic hematopoietic cell transplant.

A note on this clone: Gene names are mouse gene names. The DNA ends 1 residue before the CDR3 does, and the rest of the CDR3 is filled in from the germline J gene. The chain couples TRBV23 to TRBJ2-2; TRBD2 is taken as the D call from the table, unchecked against the DNA. The length of the CDR3 is 17 residues. Germline values: CDR1 KGHTA, CDR2 FQNQQP. The sequenced part of the CDR3 DNA is TGCTCCAGCAGTCAACGGGACTGGGGGTCAAACACCGGGCAGCTCTAC. Its protein is CSSSQRDWGSNTGQLY. The entire CDR3 is CSSSQRDWGSNTGQLYF.

Points on this clone: The listed genes are named as in mouse. The read halts 1 residue ahead of the CDR3 end, with the missing end drawn from the germline J gene. The chain carries TRBV5 and TRBJ2-4; 9 bases are a match to TRBD2. Germline-derived CDR1 and CDR2 are LGHNA and YNLKQL (reference sequence). CDR3 length: 15 amino acids. Losses at the gene ends were 0 bases for V and 4 bases for J; bases not matched to a gene: 2. The CDR3 sequence: CASSQDWTGENTLYF. CDR3 bases read: TGTGCCAGCAGCCAAGACTGGACTGGGGAAAACACCTTGTAC.

A remark on this clone: Mouse gene names and germline throughout. From the germline J gene comes the end of the CDR3, since the read stops 1 residue before it. The rearrangement uses TRBV26 and TRBJ2-3, with a possible D match to TRBD1 (6 bases). The CDR3 has 13 residues. CDR1 is KGHPV, CDR2 FQNQEV, per germline (reference sequence). The V and J ends lost 4 bases and 1 base respectively, with 6 bases between them. CDR3 sequence: CASSQGGAETLYF. The DNA read from the CDR3 is TGTGCCAGCAGTCAGGGGGGTGCAGAAACGCTGTAT.

The sample holds a few counts of this clone. Mouse gene names apply. The CDR3 end falls 1 residue outside the read, so it is completed with the germline J gene. The J gene is TRBJ2-7, the V gene TRBV19; 11 nucleotides match TRBD2. This CDR3 spans 14 amino acids. Looked up from germline, CDR1 is FNHDT and CDR2 is SITEND (reference sequence). The V gene end was trimmed by 2 bases and the J gene end by 6 bases; junction bases not matched to a gene: 4. CDR3 loop: CASSIPGLGVEQYF. The CDR3 bases that were read are TGTGCCAGCAGTATCCCGGGACTGGGGGTTGAACAGTAC.

Concerning this clone: Mouse gene names and germline throughout. The CDR3 end is not reached by the read, which stops 1 residue before it; the germline J gene fills it in. The V and J genes are TRBV26 and TRBJ1-1; D gene ambiguous. The CDR3 sequence is 13 residues long. Trimming took 2 bases from V and 1 from J, leaving 5 bases between them. Looked up from germline, CDR1 is KGHPV and CDR2 is FQNQEV (reference sequence). The CDR3 bases that were read are TGTGCCAGCAGTCTGGCAGGGAACACAGAAGTCTTC. It encodes CASSLAGNTEVF. The CDR3 reads in full as CASSLAGNTEVFF.

Judged by abundance, this clone is medium-sized. Gene names follow the mouse nomenclature. The read finishes 1 residue shy of the CDR3 end, and the germline J gene is used to complete it. This chain uses TRBV2 with TRBJ2-1; 7 bases are a match to TRBD2. This CDR3 is 15 amino acids long. V shed 0 bases, J shed 7 bases, and the junction held 6 bases outside the gene matches. Germline CDR1 is LGHNA and CDR2 is YSYQKL. The CDR3 loop is CASSQETGARAEQFF. CDR3 DNA, as far as it was read: TGTGCCAGCAGCCAAGAAACTGGGGCTAGGGCTGAGCAGTTC.

As regards this clone: The listed genes are named as in mouse. The read gets to within 1 residue of the CDR3 end, and the germline J gene fills in the rest. The gene calls are TRBV21 and TRBJ1-5; perhaps TRBD1 as D (5 bases). TRBV21 is filed as an ORF, its function uncertain. The V gene lost 0 bases and the J gene lost 0 bases, with 6 bases spanning the gap. The CDR3 is 15 amino acids. CDR3 DNA, as far as it was read: TGTGCTAGCAGTCAATCGGACAATAACAACCAGGCTCCGCTT. This sequence encodes CASSQSDNNNQAPL. The entire CDR3 reads CASSQSDNNNQAPLF.

Of note for this clone: The listed genes are named as in mouse. Sequencing ends 1 residue short of the CDR3 end; the germline J gene provides the rest. The rearrangement joins TRBV24 to TRBJ2-7, with D unclear. CDR1 is KGHTA and CDR2 is FRNEEI in the germline V gene. V shed 3 bases and J shed 3 bases, with 6 bases lying between them. The CDR3 loop spans 12 amino acids. Partial CDR3 DNA: TGTGCCAGCAGTCTTACGGACTATGAACAGTAC. It yields the protein CASSLTDYEQY. The whole CDR3 region reads CASSLTDYEQYF.

With respect to this clone: The listed genes are named as in mouse. The read stops 1 residue short of the end of the CDR3; the missing end is completed from the germline J gene. The chain recombines TRBV31 with TRBJ2-5; 8 positions match TRBD2. J lost 2 bases, V lost 0 bases, and 1 base had no gene match. Germline V lookup: CDR1 GKSSPN, CDR2 SITVG. CDR3 size: 14 residues. CDR3 sequence: CAWSLGGRQDTQYF. CDR3 DNA, as far as it was read: TGTGCCTGGAGTCTGGGGGGGCGCCAAGACACCCAGTAC.

To note about this clone: Genes here carry mouse names. CDR3 DNA, as far as it was read: TGTGCTAGCAGTCAATCGGCCCCAGGGGGAGATGCTGAGCAGTTC. Its translation: CASSQSAPGGDAEQF. The complete CDR3 protein is CASSQSAPGGDAEQFF. This rearrangement joins TRBV21 to TRBJ2-1, with 7 bases lining up with TRBD1. The sequenced fragment ends 1 residue before the CDR3 boundary, so the rest is inferred from the germline J gene. TRBV21 is an ORF; its function is uncertain. J was trimmed by 5 bases and V by 0 bases; bases with no gene match: 7. The CDR3 contains 16 residues.

A remark on this clone: Mouse germline and gene names are used. The read halts 1 residue ahead of the CDR3 end, with the missing end drawn from the germline J gene. The V and J genes are TRBV15 and TRBJ2-4; 9 bases map to TRBD1. CDR1 is SGHND, CDR2 FRSKSL, per germline. The CDR3 covers 13 residues. The junction had 5 bases not matched to a gene; V was cut back by 5 bases and J by 8 bases. The part of the CDR3 DNA that was read is TGTGCCAGCAGTGCCGGGACAGGGACCACCTTGTAC. Residues: CASSAGTGTTLY. The complete CDR3 protein is CASSAGTGTTLYF.

Regarding this clone: Here the gene names and germline are mouse. The CDR3 end lies 1 residue beyond the end of the read and is filled in from the germline J gene. V is TRBV20 and J is TRBJ2-3; D is uncertain. The germline V gene has CDR1 GFQATS and CDR2 STVNSAI. V dropped 1 base and J dropped 0 bases, with 2 bases sitting between them. The CDR3 has 12 amino acids. The CDR3 reads CGARASAETLYF. The covered CDR3 bases are TGTGGTGCTAGGGCTAGTGCAGAAACGCTGTAT.

This clone was observed a few times. These gene names are mouse names. The CDR3 extends 1 residue past the end of the read, so its final part is completed from the germline J gene. The chain couples TRBV26 to TRBJ1-3, with TRBD1 as a possible D gene (5 bases). CDR3 length equals 12 residues. CDR1 and CDR2 from the germline V gene are KGHPV and FQNQEV (reference sequence). The germline V and J ends were trimmed by 0 bases and 9 bases, with 6 bases remaining between them. CDR3: CASSLSRGTLYF. CDR3 DNA (partial): TGTGCCAGCAGTCTGTCGAGGGGTACGCTCTAT.

A few counts support this clone. Each gene name is a mouse one. The read terminates 1 residue before the CDR3 end, so the remaining end is supplied by the germline J gene. Other nucleotide sequences from this sample produce the same CDR3. The V and J genes are TRBV26 and TRBJ2-7, with D hard to call. This CDR3 has 10 residues. The V gene's germline CDR1 is KGHPV and CDR2 FQNQEV (reference sequence). Trimming took off 2 bases at V and 7 bases at J, with 3 bases between the two ends. CDR3 DNA (partial): TGTGCCAGCAGTCTGAGGGAACAGTAC. Its translation is CASSLREQY. The complete CDR3 reads CASSLREQYF.